The 21 T cell receptor beta chains below were found in one sample sequenced in a study of T cells in Graves' hyperthyroidism and ophthalmopathy. From RNA transcripts, TCR beta CDR3 regions were amplified. The HTBI primer set was used in a first-round RT-PCR of the TCR CDR3. TCRdb ran MiXCR on the multiplex PCR reads and lists one entry per CDR3 protein. The table has some 700,000 distinct CDR3 sequences, 15% to 20% seen once. Material for sequencing was blood. These receptors were collected from a man aged 45 to 65 with Graves' hyperthyroidism.

This clonotype was seen repeatedly, ten times or more. The chain recombines TRBV2 with TRBJ2-2; no clear D gene. The CDR3 length is 13 residues. The V end was cut by 4 bases, the J end by 6 bases, with 9 bases between. Germline CDR1 is SNHLY and CDR2 is FYNNEI. The CDR3 here is CASSAKVAGELFF. As DNA, the CDR3 is TGTGCCAGCAGTGCTAAGGTGGCCGGGGAGCTGTTTTTT. The full variable domain, rest sourced from reference TRBV2 and TRBJ2-2, is EPEVTQTPSHQVTQMGQEVILRCVPISNHLYFYWYRQILGQKVEFLVSFYNNEISEKSEIFDDQFSVERPDGSNFTLKIRSTKLEDSAMYFCASSAKVAGELFFGEGSRLTVL.

This clonotype was observed at least ten times. V gene TRBV7-2 combines with J gene TRBJ2-3, with D perhaps assigned TRBD1 or TRBD2 (5 bases each). Trimming shortened V by 1 base and J by 5 bases, and 13 bases separated the two germline ends. CDR3 length: 15 amino acids. CDR1 is SGHTA and CDR2 is FQGNSA in the germline V gene. DNA for the CDR3: TGTGCCAGCAGCTTAGTGGGAGATAGGGGAGATACGCAGTATTTT. This translates into CASSLVGDRGDTQYF.

The chain uses TRBV7-9 and TRBJ2-1; no clear D. CDR1 and CDR2 (germline): SEHNR, FQNEAQ (reference sequence). This CDR3 contains 14 residues. Trimming removed 4 bases from V and 7 bases from J, with 14 bases in between. CDR3 amino acids: CASSSPYQWNEQFF. CDR3 coding DNA: TGTGCCAGCAGCTCCCCGTATCAATGGAATGAGCAGTTCTTC.

In this sample, this clonotype turned up a few times. The CDR3 nucleotides read TGCAGTGCTAGAGATCCCGACAGTAGCTCCTACGAGCAGTACTTC. Amino acids: CSARDPDSSSYEQYF. This chain connects TRBV20-1 to TRBJ2-7; D may be TRBD1 (5 bases). CDR3 length: 15 residues. CDR1 and CDR2 from the germline V gene are DFQATT and SNEGSKA (reference sequence). Trimming took off 0 bases at V and 0 bases at J, with 12 bases between the two ends.

The chain links TRBV10-3 to TRBJ1-6; the D is unclear. V lost 2 bases, J lost 5 bases, and 13 bases lay in between. Germline V lookup: CDR1 ENHRY, CDR2 SYGVKD. The CDR3 loop spans 16 amino acids. CDR3 sequence: CAISERAARNNSPLHF. CDR3 DNA: TGTGCCATCAGTGAGCGGGCGGCCAGAAATAATTCACCCCTCCACTTT.

This clonotype was observed many times. Here the CDR3 DNA reads TGTGCCAGCAGTTTCCATTGGACAGATAGCAATCAGCCCCAGCATTTT. Amino acids: CASSFHWTDSNQPQHF. This chain joins TRBV28 and TRBJ1-5, with D possibly TRBD1 on 6 matching bases. The CDR3 is 16 residues long. Germline lookup yields CDR1 MDHEN and CDR2 SYDVKM. V dropped 3 bases and J dropped 0 bases, with 12 bases sitting between them.

This clonotype occurred many times. V is TRBV6-2 or TRBV6-3 and J is TRBJ2-7; a possible D gene is TRBD1 (5 bases). Germline CDR1 MNHEY, CDR2 SVGEGT. Trimming removed 0 bases at V and 3 bases at J, with 6 bases between. The CDR3 runs 13 residues. CDR3 loop: CASSYSGLYEQYF. The CDR3 nucleotides read TGTGCCAGCAGTTACTCGGGGCTCTACGAGCAGTACTTC.

The chain has TRBV5-1 and TRBJ2-4; D may be TRBD1 or TRBD2 (5 bases each). The CDR3 contains 17 residues. The germline V gene has CDR1 SGHRS and CDR2 YFSETQ. The germline V and J ends were trimmed by 5 bases and 4 bases, with 22 bases remaining between them. CDR3 in DNA: TGCGCCAGCAGTTCCCCTCCGGGACGGGGCGATAAAAACATTCAGTACTTC. Amino acid sequence: CASSSPPGRGDKNIQYF. Combining the CDR3 with reference TRBV5-1 and TRBJ2-4 gives the whole variable domain KAGVTQTPRYLIKTRGQQVTLSCSPISGHRSVSWYQQTPGQGLQFLFEYFSETQRNKGNFPGRFSGRQFSNSRSEMNVSTLELGDSALYLCASSSPPGRGDKNIQYFGAGTRLSVL.

This clonotype has only a few counts. The chain couples TRBV4-1 to TRBJ1-1, with TRBD1 as a possible D gene (5 bases). The ends were cut back, 7 bases at V and 8 bases at J, with 17 bases in the middle. The CDR3 has 13 amino acids. The germline V gene has CDR1 MGHRA and CDR2 YSYEKL. CDR3 residues: CASNHLETVEAFF. The CDR3 nucleotides are TGCGCCAGCAACCATCTCGAGACAGTAGAAGCTTTCTTT.

As to this clonotype: Because the CDR3 is missing its conserved closing phenylalanine or tryptophan, this is likely a read error. The genes are TRBV5-1 and TRBJ1-1; D may be TRBD1 (6 bases). Trimming took off 4 bases at V and 2 bases at J, with 12 bases between the two ends. CDR1 is SGHRS and CDR2 is YFSETQ in the germline V gene. This CDR3 contains 14 residues. The CDR3 is CASSLRGPNTEAFV. The CDR3 nucleotides read TGCGCCAGCAGCCTTCGGGGGCCCAACACTGAAGCTTTCGTT.

Worth noting for this clonotype: A much larger clonotype is one base distant, so this may be a read error. V gene TRBV3-1 combines with J gene TRBJ1-2; D perhaps matches TRBD1 (5 bases). The CDR3 covers 17 residues. The germline V gene encodes CDR1 LGHDT and CDR2 YNNKEL (reference sequence). V dropped 5 bases and J dropped 6 bases, with 25 bases sitting between them. The CDR3 nucleotides read TGTGCCAGCAGCTTAACCGGTGGGTCAGGGATTTTTCATGGCTACACCTTC. It specifies CASSLTGGSGIFHGYTF.

The table lists this clonotype with many counts. CDR3 bases: TGTGCCAGCAGTCCGGGGGGACTACACAATGAGCAGTTCTTC. Its protein product is CASSPGGLHNEQFF. The genes are TRBV28 and TRBJ2-1, with 7 bases that match TRBD2. V dropped 5 bases and J dropped 5; count of bases not matched to a gene: 6. The V gene's germline CDR1 is MDHEN and CDR2 SYDVKM. CDR3 length: 14 residues.

The rearrangement uses TRBV18 and TRBJ2-1; TRBD1 matches at 10 bases. This CDR3 has 16 amino acids. V was pared by 3 bases and J by 2 bases, with 4 bases of the junction left unmatched. Germline V gene lookup returns CDR1 KGHSH and CDR2 LQKENI. Written as DNA, the CDR3 is TGTGCCAGCTCACCCTCCGGGACAGGGGCCTACAATGAGCAGTTCTTC. This translates into CASSPSGTGAYNEQFF.

The CDR3 region is CASSESSGGFHEQYF. The CDR3 DNA is TGTGCCAGCAGTGAATCGAGCGGAGGCTTCCACGAGCAGTACTTC. This chain links TRBV2 with TRBJ2-7; D may be TRBD2 (5 bases). The CDR3 length is 15 residues. The V gene's germline CDR1 is SNHLY and CDR2 FYNNEI. The germline V and J ends were trimmed by 2 bases and 5 bases, with 16 bases remaining between them.

This clonotype was found many times. V gene TRBV28 combines with J gene TRBJ1-4; D unclear. V was pared by 2 bases and J by 8 bases, with 18 bases between. The CDR3 loop spans 16 amino acids. CDR1 and CDR2 (germline): MDHEN, SYDVKM. The CDR3 region is CASSLDLQRTGEKLFF. The CDR3 DNA is TGTGCCAGCAGTTTAGACTTGCAACGAACGGGCGAAAAACTGTTTTTT.

The sample holds many counts of this clonotype. This sequence joins TRBV30 and TRBJ2-2; D call uncertain. Germline values: CDR1 GTSNPN, CDR2 SVGIG (reference sequence). V gave up 3 bases and J gave up 5 bases, with 7 bases separating them. The CDR3 has 12 residues. For the CDR3, the DNA is TGTGCCTGGAGCTGGGGAACCGGGGAGCTGTTTTTT. Translated, it gives CAWSWGTGELFF.

This clonotype was seen more than once but under ten times. The rearrangement joins TRBV29-1 to TRBJ2-7; 11 bases agree with TRBD2. The CDR3 runs 14 residues. Germline assignment: CDR1 SQVTM and CDR2 ANQGSEA. J gave up 1 base and V 7 bases, and 6 bases lay outside the gene matches. The CDR3 reads CSAKGTSGSYEQYF. In nucleotides, the CDR3 is TGCAGCGCCAAAGGGACTAGCGGATCCTACGAGCAGTACTTC.

This clonotype was detected only a few times. The chain joins TRBV10-3 to TRBJ2-5, with D hard to call. The CDR3 covers 11 residues. The ends were cut back, 4 bases at V and 4 bases at J, with 4 bases in the middle. CDR1 ENHRY and CDR2 SYGVKD come from the germline V gene. For the CDR3, the DNA is TGTGCCATCAGTGTAGGAGAGACCCAGTACTTC. Translation: CAISVGETQYF.

V is TRBV28 and J is TRBJ2-7, with D perhaps TRBD1 or TRBD2 (5 bases each). The CDR3 consists of 15 residues. Between the trimmed V and J ends, which lost 4 bases and 3 bases, there was a span of 16 bases. In germline, CDR1 is MDHEN, CDR2 SYDVKM. The CDR3: CASSSHRDGGYEQYF. The DNA of the CDR3 is TGTGCCAGCAGTTCCCACCGGGACGGCGGCTACGAGCAGTACTTC.

This clonotype turned up a few times. This rearrangement joins TRBV30 to TRBJ2-6, with 10 bases fitting TRBD1. With V trimmed by 3 bases and J by 0 bases, 5 bases remained unmatched. The CDR3 has 17 amino acids. CDR1 is GTSNPN and CDR2 is SVGIG in the germline V gene (reference sequence). In DNA form, the CDR3 reads TGTGCCTGGAGGGGGACAGGGGCATACTCTGGGGCCAACGTCCTGACTTTC. This codes for CAWRGTGAYSGANVLTF. The variable domain in full, completed from reference TRBV30 and TRBJ2-6, reads SQTIHQWPATLVQPVGSPLSLECTVEGTSNPNLYWYRQAAGRGLQLLFYSVGIGQISSEVPQNLSASRPQDRQFILSSKKLLLSDSGFYLCAWRGTGAYSGANVLTFGAGSRLTVL.

This clonotype was seen repeatedly, ten times or more. The J gene is TRBJ2-7, the V gene TRBV6-1; 7 bases are a match to TRBD1. Germline-derived CDR1 and CDR2 are MNHNS and SASEGT. The ends lost 6 bases at V and 4 bases at J; junction bases unmatched: 12. The length of the CDR3 is 15 residues. The CDR3 DNA reads as TGTGCCAGCAGACCCACTGCCGACAGGGAGTACGAGCAGTACTTC. Its protein is CASRPTADREYEQYF.